This T cell receptor beta chain was sequenced during a study of OX40 agonist ivuxolimab in advanced cancers. About the study: Dose-escalation patients suffered from hepatocellular carcinoma, melanoma, renal cell or head and neck cancer. Patients were 65% to 85% male with ages roughly 20 to 80, mean approximately 55.

Germline assignment: CDR1 SGHDT and CDR2 YYEEEE. The V and J ends lost 4 bases and 4 bases, in that order; junction bases with no gene match: 6. The CDR3 runs 14 residues. Cycle 7 day 1, cycle 4 day 1, and baseline were the timepoints at which blood was sampled. TCRdb keeps only in-frame clones here, not all; method: immunoSEQ multiplex PCR. The sample lists more than 50,000 clones, more than 75% seen once, with under 4.5% in the top ten. The receptor was isolated from an adult with an advanced solid tumor such as melanoma, head and neck, liver or kidney cancer. The input for sequencing was CD4+ or CD8+ T cells sorted from blood, taken in a trial of the OX40 agonist ivuxolimab. The rearrangement uses TRBV5-6 and TRBJ2-5; 8 bases match TRBD1. The CDR3 loop reads CASSRLGQGETQYF. The CDR3 DNA sequence: TGTGCCAGCAGCCGCTTAGGACAGGGAGAGACCCAGTACTTC.